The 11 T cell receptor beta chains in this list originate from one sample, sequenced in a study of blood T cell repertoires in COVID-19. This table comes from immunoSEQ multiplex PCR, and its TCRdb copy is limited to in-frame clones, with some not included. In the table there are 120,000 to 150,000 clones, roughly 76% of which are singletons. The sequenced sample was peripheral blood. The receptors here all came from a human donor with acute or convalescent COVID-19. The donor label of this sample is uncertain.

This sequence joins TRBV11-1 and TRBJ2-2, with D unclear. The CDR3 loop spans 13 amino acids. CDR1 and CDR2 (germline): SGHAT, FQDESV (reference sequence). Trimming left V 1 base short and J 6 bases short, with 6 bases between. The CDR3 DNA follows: TGTGCCAGCAGCTTAGGGAGCCCCGGGGAGCTGTTTTTT. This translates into CASSLGSPGELFF.

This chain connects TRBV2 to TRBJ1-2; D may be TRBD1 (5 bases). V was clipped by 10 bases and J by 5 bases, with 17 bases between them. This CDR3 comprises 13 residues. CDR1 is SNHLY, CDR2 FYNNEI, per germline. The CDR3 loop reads CATPGREGYGYTF. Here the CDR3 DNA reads TGTGCCACACCTGGTCGGGAGGGGTATGGCTACACCTTC.

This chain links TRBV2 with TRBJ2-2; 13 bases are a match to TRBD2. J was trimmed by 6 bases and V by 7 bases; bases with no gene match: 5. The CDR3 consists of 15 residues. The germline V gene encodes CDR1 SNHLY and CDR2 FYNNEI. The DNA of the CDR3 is TGTGCCAGCATCATTACTAGCGGGGGGGCCGGGGAGCTGTTTTTT. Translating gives CASIITSGGAGELFF.

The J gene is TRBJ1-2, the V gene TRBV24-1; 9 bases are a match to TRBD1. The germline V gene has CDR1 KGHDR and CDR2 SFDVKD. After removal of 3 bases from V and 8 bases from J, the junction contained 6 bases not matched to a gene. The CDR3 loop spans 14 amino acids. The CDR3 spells CATSDGQGYQGYTF. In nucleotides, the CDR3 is TGTGCCACCAGTGATGGACAGGGGTATCAGGGCTACACCTTC.

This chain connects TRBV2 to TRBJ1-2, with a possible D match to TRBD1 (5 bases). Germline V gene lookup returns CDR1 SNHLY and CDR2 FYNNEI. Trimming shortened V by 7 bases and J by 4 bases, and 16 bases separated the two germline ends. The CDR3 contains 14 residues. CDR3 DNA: TGTGCCAGCACCCCCTTTGACAGTGTCTATGGCTACACCTTC. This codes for CASTPFDSVYGYTF.

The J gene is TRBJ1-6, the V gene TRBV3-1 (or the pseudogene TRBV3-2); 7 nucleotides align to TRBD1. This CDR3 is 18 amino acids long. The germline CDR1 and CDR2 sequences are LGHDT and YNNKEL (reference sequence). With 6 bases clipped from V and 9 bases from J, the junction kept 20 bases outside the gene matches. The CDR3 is CASSPTRTGLRGGSPLHF. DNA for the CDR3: TGTGCCAGCAGTCCGACCCGGACAGGTTTACGGGGTGGTTCACCCCTCCACTTT.

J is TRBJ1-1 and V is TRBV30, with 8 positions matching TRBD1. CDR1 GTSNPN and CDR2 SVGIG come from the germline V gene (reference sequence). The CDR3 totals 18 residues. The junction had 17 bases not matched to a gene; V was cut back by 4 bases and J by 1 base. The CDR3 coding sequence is TGTGCCTGGACGCGAGACAGGGGTTTTCTTGGTGCGAACACTGAAGCTTTCTTT. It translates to CAWTRDRGFLGANTEAFF.

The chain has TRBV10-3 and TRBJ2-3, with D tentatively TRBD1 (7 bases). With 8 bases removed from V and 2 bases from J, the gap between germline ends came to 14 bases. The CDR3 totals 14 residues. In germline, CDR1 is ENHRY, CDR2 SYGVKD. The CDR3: CAIEAGGTTDTQYF. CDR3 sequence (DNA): TGTGCCATCGAGGCAGGGGGGACCACAGATACGCAGTATTTT.

CDR3 DNA sequence: TGTGCCAGCAGCTTCACCAGCGGGGACAAAAACATTCAGTACTTC. Its translation: CASSFTSGDKNIQYF. The rearrangement links TRBV11-2 to TRBJ2-4; 7 bases are shared with TRBD2. After removal of 3 bases from V and 3 bases from J, the junction contained 5 bases not matched to a gene. CDR3 length: 15 amino acids. Germline V gene data show CDR1 as SGHAT and CDR2 as FQNNGV.

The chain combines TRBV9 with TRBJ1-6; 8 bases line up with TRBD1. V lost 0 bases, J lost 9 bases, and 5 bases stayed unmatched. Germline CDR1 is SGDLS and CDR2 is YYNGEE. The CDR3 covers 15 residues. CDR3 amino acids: CASSVADREGSPLHF. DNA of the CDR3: TGTGCCAGCAGCGTAGCGGACAGGGAAGGTTCACCCCTCCACTTT.

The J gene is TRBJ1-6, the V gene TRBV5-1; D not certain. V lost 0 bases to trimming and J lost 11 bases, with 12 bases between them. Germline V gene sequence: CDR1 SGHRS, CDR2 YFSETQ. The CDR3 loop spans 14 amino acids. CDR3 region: CASSLGEGRTPLHF. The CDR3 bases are TGCGCCAGCAGCTTGGGGGAAGGGAGGACACCCCTCCACTTT.